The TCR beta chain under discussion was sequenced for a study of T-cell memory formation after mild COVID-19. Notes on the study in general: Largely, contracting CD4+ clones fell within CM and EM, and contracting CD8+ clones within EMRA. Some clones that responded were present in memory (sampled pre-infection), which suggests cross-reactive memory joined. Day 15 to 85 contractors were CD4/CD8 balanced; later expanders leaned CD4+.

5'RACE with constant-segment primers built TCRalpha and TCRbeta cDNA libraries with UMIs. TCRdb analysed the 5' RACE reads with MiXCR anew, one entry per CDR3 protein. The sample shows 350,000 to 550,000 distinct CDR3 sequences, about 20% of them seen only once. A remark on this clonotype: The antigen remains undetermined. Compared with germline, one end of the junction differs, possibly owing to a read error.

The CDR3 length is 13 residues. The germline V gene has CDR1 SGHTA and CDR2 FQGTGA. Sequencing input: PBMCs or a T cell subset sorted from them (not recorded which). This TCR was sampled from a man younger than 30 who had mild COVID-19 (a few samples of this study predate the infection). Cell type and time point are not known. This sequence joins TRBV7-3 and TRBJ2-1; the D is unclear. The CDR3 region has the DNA TGTGCCAGAAGCTCGGTGGTCCACAATGAGCAGTTCTTC. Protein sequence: CARSSVVHNEQFF.